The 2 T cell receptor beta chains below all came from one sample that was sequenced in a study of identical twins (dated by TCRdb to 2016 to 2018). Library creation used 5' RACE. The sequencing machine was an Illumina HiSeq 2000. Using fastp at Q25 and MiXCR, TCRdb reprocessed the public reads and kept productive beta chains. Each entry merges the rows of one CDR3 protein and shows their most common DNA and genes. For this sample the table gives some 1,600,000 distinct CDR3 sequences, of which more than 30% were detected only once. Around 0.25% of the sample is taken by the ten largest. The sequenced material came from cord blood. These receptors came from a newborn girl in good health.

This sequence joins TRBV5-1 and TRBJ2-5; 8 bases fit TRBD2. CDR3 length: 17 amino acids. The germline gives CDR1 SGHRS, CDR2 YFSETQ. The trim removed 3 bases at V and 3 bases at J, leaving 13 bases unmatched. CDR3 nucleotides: TGCGCCAGCAGCTGGGGGGGCCGCGGGGGGACCAAAGAGACCCAGTACTTC. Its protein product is CASSWGGRGGTKETQYF.

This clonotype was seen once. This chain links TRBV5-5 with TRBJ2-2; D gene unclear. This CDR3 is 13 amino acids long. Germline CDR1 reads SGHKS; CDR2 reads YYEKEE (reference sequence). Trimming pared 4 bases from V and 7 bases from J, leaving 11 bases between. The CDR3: CASSRAQGGELFF. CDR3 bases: TGTGCCAGCAGCCGGGCCCAAGGCGGGGAGCTGTTTTTT.